This TCR beta chain was retrieved from a study of metastatic and nonmetastatic thyroid tumors. Looking at the study overall: Repertoire data that came from the blood and tumor or nodule tissue of malignant and benign thyroid patients were compared.

TCRdb called clones again from the PCR reads with MiXCR. Of 15,000 to 20,000 clones listed, around a third are singletons. Thyroid surgery was preceded by no treatment in any patient. Findings and caveats of the study: Patients with malignant thyroid tumors reportedly had significantly higher TCR beta diversity than those with benign nodules, in blood and tumor.

Trimming cost V 5 bases and J 5 bases, with 15 bases left between them. The CDR3 runs to 15 residues. CDR1 and CDR2 (germline): SGHAT, FQDESV (reference sequence). In regard to this clone: Its specificity is unknown.

What was sequenced was adjacent normal tissue. The sequence came from a female donor with papillary thyroid cancer or a benign thyroid nodule (not recorded which). Some clones in this sample may be carry-over from other donors' samples. The chain employs TRBV11-1 and TRBJ2-2; perhaps D is TRBD1 or TRBD2 (5 bases each). The CDR3 loop is CASSHSGPRTGELFF. CDR3 DNA sequence: TGTGCCAGCAGCCACTCGGGGCCGAGGACCGGGGAGCTGTTTTTT.